The source of this TCR beta chain is a study of blood T cell repertoires in COVID-19. Study details: COVID-19 samples from acute and convalescent phases originated in the United States, Italy and Spain.

Losses at the gene ends were 4 bases for V and 4 bases for J; bases not matched to a gene: 6. Germline V gene data show CDR1 as KGHSH and CDR2 as LQKENI. The CDR3 extends over 15 amino acids. Per the original methods: Cell counts per sample came from amplifying reference gene primers. Using immunoSEQ multiplex PCR, the repertoire was profiled, and TCRdb retains in-frame clones only, with some absent. That table gives V, J and clone size, and the DNA gave D and trimming. The sample comprises some 150,000 clones, roughly 87% of which are singletons, and about 4.1% rests with the top ten. The source of this sequence is a woman aged 55-75 years with active or convalescent COVID-19. The sequenced sample was peripheral blood. The chain carries TRBV18 and TRBJ1-4, with TRBD1 matching over 7 bases. CDR3 nucleotide sequence: TGTGCCAGCTCACGCAACCGGGACAGTAATGAAAAACTGTTTTTT. This encodes CASSRNRDSNEKLFF.